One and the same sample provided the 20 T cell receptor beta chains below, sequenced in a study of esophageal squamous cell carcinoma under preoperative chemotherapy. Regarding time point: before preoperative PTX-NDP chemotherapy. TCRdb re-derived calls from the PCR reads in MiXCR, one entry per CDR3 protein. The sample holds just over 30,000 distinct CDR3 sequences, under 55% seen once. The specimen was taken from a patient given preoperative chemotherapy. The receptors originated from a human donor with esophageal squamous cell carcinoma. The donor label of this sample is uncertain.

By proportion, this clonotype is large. The chain's CDR3 is CASSSTGTDLYNEQFF. In nucleotides, the CDR3 is TGTGCCAGCAGCTCGACCGGGACAGACCTTTACAATGAGCAGTTCTTC. The V call is TRBV7-2, the J call TRBJ2-1, with TRBD1 matching 7 bases. The CDR3 is 16 residues long. The V segment lost 4 bases and the J segment 4 bases; nucleotides outside the gene matches: 10. CDR1 is SGHTA and CDR2 is FQGNSA in the germline V gene.

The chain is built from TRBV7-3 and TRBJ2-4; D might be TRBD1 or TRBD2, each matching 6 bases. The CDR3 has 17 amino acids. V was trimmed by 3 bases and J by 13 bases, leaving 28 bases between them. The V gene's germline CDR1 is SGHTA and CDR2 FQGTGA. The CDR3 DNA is TGTGCCAGCAGCTTCGGACCCGGGGGCCGTGTCCAAAACACCCAGTACTTC. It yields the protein CASSFGPGGRVQNTQYF.

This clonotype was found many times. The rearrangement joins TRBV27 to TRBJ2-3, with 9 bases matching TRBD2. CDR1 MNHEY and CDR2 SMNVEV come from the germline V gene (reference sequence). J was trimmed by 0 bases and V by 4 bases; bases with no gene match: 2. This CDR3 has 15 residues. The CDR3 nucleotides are TGTGCCAGCAGTTGGACTAGCGTCAGCACAGATACGCAGTATTTT. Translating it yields CASSWTSVSTDTQYF.

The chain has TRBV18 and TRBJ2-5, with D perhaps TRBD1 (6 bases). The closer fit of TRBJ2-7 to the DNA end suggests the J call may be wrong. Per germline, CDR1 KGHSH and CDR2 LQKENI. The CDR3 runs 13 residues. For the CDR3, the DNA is TGTGCCAGCTCACCAGCCCTAGGGGGCGAGCAGTACTTC. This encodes CASSPALGGEQYF.

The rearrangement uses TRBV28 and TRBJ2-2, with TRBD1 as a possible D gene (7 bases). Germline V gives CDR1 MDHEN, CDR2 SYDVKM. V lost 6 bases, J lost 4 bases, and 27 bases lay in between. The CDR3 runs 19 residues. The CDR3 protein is CASSSPTGWGLATTGELFF. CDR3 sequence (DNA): TGTGCCAGCAGCAGCCCGACAGGGTGGGGGCTAGCGACCACCGGGGAGCTGTTTTTT.

The CDR3 sequence: CASSSYIRRTDTQYF. CDR3 DNA sequence: TGTGCCAGCAGCTCATACATACGCCGCACAGATACGCAGTATTTT. V usage is TRBV11-2 and J usage is TRBJ2-3; D call uncertain. Between the trimmed V and J ends, which lost 4 bases and 1 base, there was a span of 12 bases. Germline V gene sequence: CDR1 SGHAT, CDR2 FQNNGV. CDR3 size: 15 residues.

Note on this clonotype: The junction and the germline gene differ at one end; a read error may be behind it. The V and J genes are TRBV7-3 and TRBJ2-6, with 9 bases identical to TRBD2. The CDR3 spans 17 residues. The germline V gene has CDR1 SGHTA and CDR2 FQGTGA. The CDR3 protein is CASSFIRAGGMKNVLSF. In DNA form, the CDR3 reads TGTGCCAGCAGCTTCATACGGGCGGGAGGGATGAAAAACGTCCTGTCTTTC.

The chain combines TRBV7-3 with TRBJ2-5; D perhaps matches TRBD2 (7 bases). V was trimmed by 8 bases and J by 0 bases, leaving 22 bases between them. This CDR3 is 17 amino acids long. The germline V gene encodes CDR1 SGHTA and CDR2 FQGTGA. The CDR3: CASCVRPGGGDQETQYF. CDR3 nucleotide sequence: TGTGCCAGCTGCGTCAGGCCGGGGGGCGGGGACCAAGAGACCCAGTACTTC.

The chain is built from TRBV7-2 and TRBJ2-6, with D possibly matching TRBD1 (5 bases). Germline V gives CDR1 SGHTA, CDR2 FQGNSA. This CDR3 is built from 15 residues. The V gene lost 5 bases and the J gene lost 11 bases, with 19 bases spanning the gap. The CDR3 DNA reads TGTGCCAGCAGCGGTGGGGCGGCGTGGTCCTACGTCCTGACTTTC. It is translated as CASSGGAAWSYVLTF.

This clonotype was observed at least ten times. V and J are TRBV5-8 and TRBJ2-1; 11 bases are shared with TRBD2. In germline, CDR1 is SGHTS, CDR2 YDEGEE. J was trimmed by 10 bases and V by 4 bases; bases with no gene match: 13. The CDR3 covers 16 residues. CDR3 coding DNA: TGTGCCAGCAGCCCCCTTCGACTAGCGGGATCGAGGGAGCAGTTCTTC. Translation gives CASSPLRLAGSREQFF.

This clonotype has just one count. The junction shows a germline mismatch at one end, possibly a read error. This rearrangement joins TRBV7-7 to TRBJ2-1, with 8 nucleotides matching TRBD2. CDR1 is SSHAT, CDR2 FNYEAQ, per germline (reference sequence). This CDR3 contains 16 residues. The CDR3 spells CASSLALPGGPGELFF. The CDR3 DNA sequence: TGTGCTAGCAGCTTAGCGTTGCCGGGAGGGCCCGGGGAGCTGTTCTTC.

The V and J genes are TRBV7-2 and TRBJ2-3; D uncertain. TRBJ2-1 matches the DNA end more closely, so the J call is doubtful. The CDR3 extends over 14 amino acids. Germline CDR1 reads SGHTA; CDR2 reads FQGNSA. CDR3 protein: CASRAADILETQFF. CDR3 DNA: TGTGCCAGCAGGGCTGCGGATATATTGGAGACCCAGTTCTTC.

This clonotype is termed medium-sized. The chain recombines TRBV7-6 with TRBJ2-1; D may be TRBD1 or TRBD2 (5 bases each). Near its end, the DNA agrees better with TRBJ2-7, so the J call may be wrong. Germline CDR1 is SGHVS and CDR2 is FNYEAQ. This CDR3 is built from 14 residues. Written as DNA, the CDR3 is TGTGCCAGCAGCTTAGGGGGGACGTTCAATGAGCAGTACTTC. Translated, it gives CASSLGGTFNEQYF.

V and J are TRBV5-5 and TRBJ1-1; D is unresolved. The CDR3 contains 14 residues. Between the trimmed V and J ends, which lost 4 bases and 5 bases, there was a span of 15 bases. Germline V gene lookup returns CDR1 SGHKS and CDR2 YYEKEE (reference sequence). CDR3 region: CASSTGPMRTEAFF. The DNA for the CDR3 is TGTGCCAGCAGCACCGGGCCCATGAGGACTGAAGCTTTCTTT.

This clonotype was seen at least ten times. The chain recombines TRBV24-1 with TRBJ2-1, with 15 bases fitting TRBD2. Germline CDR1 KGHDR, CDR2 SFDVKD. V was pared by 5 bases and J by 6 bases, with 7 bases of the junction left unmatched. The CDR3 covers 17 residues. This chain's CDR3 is CATSVGTSGRLTNEQFF. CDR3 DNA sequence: TGTGCCACCAGTGTCGGGACTAGCGGGAGGTTGACCAATGAGCAGTTCTTC.

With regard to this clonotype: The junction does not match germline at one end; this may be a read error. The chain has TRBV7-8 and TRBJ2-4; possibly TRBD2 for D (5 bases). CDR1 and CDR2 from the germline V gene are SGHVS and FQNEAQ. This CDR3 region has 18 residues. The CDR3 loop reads CASSRGLTGLERKDTQYF. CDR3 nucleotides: TGTGCCAGCAGCCGAGGACTCACGGGGTTGGAACGCAAAGATACGCAGTACTTT.

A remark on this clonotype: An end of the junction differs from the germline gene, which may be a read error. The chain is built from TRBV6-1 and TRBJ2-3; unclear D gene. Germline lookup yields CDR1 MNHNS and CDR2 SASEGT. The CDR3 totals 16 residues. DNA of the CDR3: TGTGCCAGCACTGGGTTTTGGGGAAGCTACCCAGATACCCAGTATTTC. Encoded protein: CASTGFWGSYPDTQYF.

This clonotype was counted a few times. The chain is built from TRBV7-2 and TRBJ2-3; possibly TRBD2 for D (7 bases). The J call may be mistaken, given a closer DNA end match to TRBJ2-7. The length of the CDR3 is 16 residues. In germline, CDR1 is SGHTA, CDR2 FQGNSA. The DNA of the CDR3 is TGTGCCAGCGGCCCACAGGGAGGGCGAGGCACAGATACGCAGTACTTC. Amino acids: CASGPQGGRGTDTQYF.

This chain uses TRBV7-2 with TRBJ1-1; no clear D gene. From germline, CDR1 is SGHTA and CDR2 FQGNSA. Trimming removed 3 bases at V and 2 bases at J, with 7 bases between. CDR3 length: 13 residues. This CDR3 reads CASSLGRNTEAFF. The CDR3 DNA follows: TGTGCCAGCAGCTTGGGCCGAAACACTGAAGCTTTCTTT.

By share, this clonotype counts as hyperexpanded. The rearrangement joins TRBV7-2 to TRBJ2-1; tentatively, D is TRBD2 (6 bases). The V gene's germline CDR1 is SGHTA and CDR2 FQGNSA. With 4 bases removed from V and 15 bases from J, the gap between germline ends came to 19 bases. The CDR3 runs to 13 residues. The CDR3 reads CASSSNPGRLGFF. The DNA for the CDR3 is TGTGCCAGCAGCTCGAACCCGGGGAGGTTGGGGTTCTTC.